These 31 T cell receptor beta chains were sequenced from one sample in a study of OX40 agonist ivuxolimab in advanced cancers. The data were produced by immunoSEQ multiplex PCR, yet TCRdb's version contains in-frame clones alone and is incomplete. The sample carries 30,000 to 35,000 clones, 89% recorded once. Sample: CD4+ or CD8+ T cells sorted from blood, taken in a trial of the OX40 agonist ivuxolimab. Receptor source: an adult with an advanced solid tumor such as melanoma, head and neck, liver or kidney cancer.

This clone appeared a single time. The rearrangement uses TRBV5-4 and TRBJ1-1; TRBD1 is a possible D gene (6 bases). The CDR3 extends over 15 amino acids. The germline CDR1 and CDR2 sequences are SGHNT and YYREEE (reference sequence). Trimming pared 3 bases from V and 5 bases from J, leaving 17 bases between. Here the CDR3 reads CASSWGNRVGTEAFF. In DNA form, the CDR3 reads TGTGCCAGCAGCTGGGGGAACAGGGTTGGGACTGAAGCTTTCTTT.

The V and J genes are TRBV19 and TRBJ2-7, with 9 nucleotides matching TRBD1. V was pared by 6 bases and J by 0 bases, with 3 bases of the junction left unmatched. In germline, CDR1 is LNHDA, CDR2 SQIVND (reference sequence). The CDR3 has 14 amino acids. The CDR3 DNA reads as TGTGCCAGTAGGGAGGGACAGGGCTCCTACGAGCAGTACTTC. It codes for CASREGQGSYEQYF.

The J gene is TRBJ2-3, the V gene TRBV6-5; 7 nucleotides line up with TRBD2. Per the germline V gene, CDR1 is MNHEY and CDR2 is SVGAGI. V dropped 6 bases and J dropped 2; count of bases not matched to a gene: 8. This CDR3 is built from 15 residues. CDR3 protein: CASSQEGRVTDTQYF. CDR3 nucleotide sequence: TGTGCCAGCAGCCAGGAGGGGAGGGTCACAGATACGCAGTATTTT.

The chain is built from TRBV9 and TRBJ2-2, with unresolved D. V lost 3 bases, J lost 5 bases, and 2 bases lay in between. This CDR3 has 11 residues. Looked up from germline, CDR1 is SGDLS and CDR2 is YYNGEE. The CDR3, as DNA: TGTGCCAGCAGCGGAACCGGGGAGCTGTTTTTT. Its translation is CASSGTGELFF.

The chain joins TRBV7-2 to TRBJ2-3, with D possibly TRBD2 on 6 matching bases. V gave up 1 base and J gave up 2 bases, with 13 bases separating them. Per germline, CDR1 SGHTA and CDR2 FQGNSA. CDR3 length: 16 residues. CDR3 coding DNA: TGTGCCAGCAGCTTAGTTAGCGGAGGGGCCACAGATACGCAGTATTTT. As protein: CASSLVSGGATDTQYF.

The genes are TRBV7-2 and TRBJ1-5; 7 bases align to TRBD1. The CDR3 loop spans 17 amino acids. Germline V lookup: CDR1 SGHTA, CDR2 FQGNSA. J was trimmed by 2 bases and V by 4 bases; bases with no gene match: 11. CDR3 nucleotides: TGTGCCAGCAGCTCGGGGGGAGGGGGCGCGGGCAATCAGCCCCAGCATTTT. This sequence encodes CASSSGGGGAGNQPQHF.

This chain connects TRBV18 to TRBJ2-3, with 9 bases aligning to TRBD2. The CDR3 loop spans 16 amino acids. V shed 3 bases and J 3 bases; nucleotides not matched to a gene: 7. Germline CDR1 and CDR2: KGHSH and LQKENI. The CDR3 sequence: CASSPYSGSGTDTQYF. CDR3 coding DNA: TGTGCCAGCTCACCTTATAGCGGGAGCGGGACAGATACGCAGTATTTT.

The V gene is TRBV6-5, the J gene TRBJ2-5; D gene uncertain. The V gene's germline CDR1 is MNHEY and CDR2 SVGAGI. V was trimmed by 0 bases and J by 4 bases, leaving 6 bases between them. The CDR3 has 13 amino acids. CDR3 sequence reads: CASSYSIGETQYF. The CDR3 DNA reads TGTGCCAGCAGTTACTCCATCGGAGAGACCCAGTACTTC.

This chain joins TRBV19 and TRBJ2-2, with TRBD2 as a possible D gene (5 bases). CDR3 length: 14 residues. Trimming took off 7 bases at V and 2 bases at J, with 11 bases between the two ends. Germline V lookup: CDR1 LNHDA, CDR2 SQIVND (reference sequence). CDR3 sequence: CASIVRGNTGELFF. The CDR3 nucleotides read TGTGCCAGTATTGTTCGGGGTAACACCGGGGAGCTGTTTTTT.

The chain recombines TRBV30 with TRBJ1-2, with 7 positions matching TRBD1. The germline gives CDR1 GTSNPN, CDR2 SVGIG (reference sequence). Unmatched junction bases numbered 6, after V lost 2 bases and J lost 0 bases. This CDR3 contains 15 residues. Here the CDR3 DNA reads TGTGCCTGGAGTTTAGGGGGCAGGTCTAACTATGGCTACACCTTC. Translation gives CAWSLGGRSNYGYTF.

The chain has TRBV9 and TRBJ1-1; TRBD1 matches 7 bases. Germline CDR1 SGDLS, CDR2 YYNGEE. V was pared by 0 bases and J by 0 bases, with 2 bases of the junction left unmatched. The CDR3 loop spans 15 amino acids. The CDR3 bases are TGTGCCAGCAGCGTAGAGGGGGCGATGAACACTGAAGCTTTCTTT. This translates into CASSVEGAMNTEAFF.

This chain uses TRBV7-9 with TRBJ2-3; possibly TRBD1 for D (5 bases). This CDR3 comprises 13 residues. Deletions cut 0 bases from V and 4 bases from J, with 5 bases between. Per the germline V gene, CDR1 is SEHNR and CDR2 is FQNEAQ (reference sequence). CDR3 bases: TGTGCCAGCAGCTTAGCAGGGGCAGATACGCAGTATTTT. As protein: CASSLAGADTQYF.

V and J are TRBV5-1 and TRBJ2-5; TRBD1 agrees at 7 bases. With V trimmed by 4 bases and J by 5 bases, 11 bases remained unmatched. The CDR3 loop spans 15 amino acids. CDR1 is SGHRS, CDR2 YFSETQ, per germline. The CDR3 loop reads CASSLSGTEGETQYF. In nucleotides, the CDR3 is TGCGCCAGCAGCCTCTCCGGGACAGAGGGTGAGACCCAGTACTTC.

The V call is TRBV7-9, the J call TRBJ1-2; unclear D gene. CDR3 length: 14 amino acids. Per germline, CDR1 SEHNR and CDR2 FQNEAQ (reference sequence). V was pared by 0 bases and J by 5 bases, with 10 bases between. For the CDR3, the DNA is TGTGCCAGCAGCTTAGCGGGTCTTGATTATGGCTACACCTTC. Protein product: CASSLAGLDYGYTF.

The V call is TRBV5-6, the J call TRBJ2-5; the match to TRBD2 covers 10 bases. With V trimmed by 5 bases and J by 5 bases, 3 bases remained unmatched. Germline V gives CDR1 SGHDT, CDR2 YYEEEE. The CDR3 is 13 residues long. The CDR3 DNA sequence: TGTGCCAGCAGACGACTAGCGGGTGAGACCCAGTACTTC. It translates to CASRRLAGETQYF. Full variable domain (missing parts from reference TRBV5-6 and TRBJ2-5): DAGVTQSPTHLIKTRGQQVTLRCSPKSGHDTVSWYQQALGQGPQFIFQYYEEEERQRGNFPDRFSGHQFPNYSSELNVNALLLGDSALYLCASRRLAGETQYFGPGTRLLVL.

The rearrangement joins TRBV29-1 to TRBJ1-2, with TRBD1 matching over 7 bases. V lost 5 bases, J lost 2 bases, and 8 bases stayed unmatched. CDR1 and CDR2 (germline): SQVTM, ANQGSEA. The CDR3 is made up of 14 amino acids. Written as DNA, the CDR3 is TGCAGCGTTAATACAGGGGTAGCCAACTATGGCTACACCTTC. It specifies CSVNTGVANYGYTF.

The chain employs TRBV2 and TRBJ1-1; possibly TRBD1 for D (6 bases). CDR3 size: 14 residues. Trimming removed 6 bases at V and 5 bases at J, with 16 bases between. Per the germline V gene, CDR1 is SNHLY and CDR2 is FYNNEI. The CDR3 sequence is CASRIQGGGTEAFF. CDR3 DNA sequence: TGTGCCAGCAGGATACAGGGTGGGGGGACTGAAGCTTTCTTT. Using reference TRBV2 and TRBJ1-1 for the parts outside the CDR3, the full variable domain is EPEVTQTPSHQVTQMGQEVILRCVPISNHLYFYWYRQILGQKVEFLVSFYNNEISEKSEIFDDQFSVERPDGSNFTLKIRSTKLEDSAMYFCASRIQGGGTEAFFGQGTRLTVV.

This rearrangement joins TRBV6-5 to TRBJ2-7; the match to TRBD1 covers 7 bases. The CDR3 spans 14 residues. With 2 bases clipped from V and 0 bases from J, the junction kept 1 base outside the gene matches. Germline V gene data show CDR1 as MNHEY and CDR2 as SVGAGI. DNA of the CDR3: TGTGCCAGCAGTTACCACAGGGGCTCCTACGAGCAGTACTTC. Protein product: CASSYHRGSYEQYF.

DNA of the CDR3: TGTGCCAGCAGTTACCTGGGGGAGTGGTGGTACTTC. Its protein product is CASSYLGEWWYF. The chain combines TRBV6-5 with TRBJ2-5; D possibly matches TRBD1 or TRBD2 (5 bases each). Germline V gene sequence: CDR1 MNHEY, CDR2 SVGAGI. The length of the CDR3 is 12 residues. Trimming removed 2 bases at V and 13 bases at J, with 14 bases between.

The chain combines TRBV10-3 with TRBJ1-2; possible D gene TRBD1, 6 bases. The CDR3 is 14 amino acids. Trimming left V 6 bases short and J 6 bases short, with 17 bases between. The germline V gene has CDR1 ENHRY and CDR2 SYGVKD. The CDR3 nucleotides read TGTGCCATCAGACGGACAGAGGGAAACGATGGCTACACCTTC. Translated: CAIRRTEGNDGYTF.

This sequence joins TRBV5-1 and TRBJ1-1, with 8 bases that match TRBD1. In germline, CDR1 is SGHRS, CDR2 YFSETQ. The CDR3 extends over 15 amino acids. The junction had 6 bases not matched to a gene; V was cut back by 4 bases and J by 1 base. CDR3 DNA: TGCGCCAGCAGCCTCCCCGGGACAGGGAACACTGAAGCTTTCTTT. This encodes CASSLPGTGNTEAFF.

The chain recombines TRBV19 with TRBJ2-2, with D tentatively TRBD2 (6 bases). CDR1 and CDR2 from the germline V gene are LNHDA and SQIVND (reference sequence). This CDR3 has 16 amino acids. Trimming took 6 bases from V and 6 from J, leaving 20 bases between them. CDR3 sequence (DNA): TGTGCCAGTAGGTCCGTGGGCCGCGGCGGGGCCGGGGAGCTGTTTTTT. Protein: CASRSVGRGGAGELFF.

The V and J genes are TRBV11-2 and TRBJ2-5; 13 bases match TRBD2. Trimming at V came to 5 bases and at J to 4 bases, leaving 10 bases not matched to a gene. Germline CDR1 SGHAT, CDR2 FQNNGV. The CDR3 is made up of 17 amino acids. The chain's CDR3 is CASSTGTSGTRGETQYF. The CDR3 DNA reads as TGTGCCAGCAGCACCGGGACTAGCGGGACAAGAGGAGAGACCCAGTACTTC.

The J gene is TRBJ2-7, the V gene TRBV11-2; the D is unclear. V lost 6 bases and J 3 bases, leaving 18 bases between the germline ends. CDR3 length: 15 residues. Germline V gene lookup returns CDR1 SGHAT and CDR2 FQNNGV. CDR3 nucleotide sequence: TGTGCCAGCAGTCTCCATGCTCCTCCCGGCTACGAGCAGTACTTC. Its translation is CASSLHAPPGYEQYF.

The V call is TRBV11-3, the J call TRBJ2-3, with TRBD2 matching 9 bases. The V gene's germline CDR1 is SGHNT and CDR2 YENEEA. The V gene end was trimmed by 1 base and the J gene end by 4 bases; junction bases not matched to a gene: 12. CDR3 length: 18 amino acids. The CDR3 DNA reads TGTGCCAGCAGCTTAGCCTTCGGGGTAGCGGGAGAGGCAGATACGCAGTATTTT. This codes for CASSLAFGVAGEADTQYF. Complete variable domain (other parts from reference TRBV11-3 and TRBJ2-3): EAGVVQSPRYKIIEKKQPVAFWCNPISGHNTLYWYLQNLGQGPELLIRYENEEAVDDSQLPKDRFSAERLKGVDSTLKIQPAELGDSAVYLCASSLAFGVAGEADTQYFGPGTRLTVL.

The CDR3 DNA is TGTGCCAGCTCACCTGCGGTCTCAAATGAGCAGTTCTTC. Protein sequence: CASSPAVSNEQFF. The rearrangement uses TRBV18 and TRBJ2-1; D not certain. The V end was cut by 3 bases, the J end by 7 bases, with 10 bases between. This CDR3 comprises 13 residues. The germline gives CDR1 KGHSH, CDR2 LQKENI.

About this clone itself: The junction departs from the called germline gene at one end, perhaps through a read error. This sequence joins TRBV2 and TRBJ1-1; perhaps TRBD1 as D (5 bases). The germline V gene has CDR1 SNHLY and CDR2 FYNNEI. The length of the CDR3 is 12 residues. CDR3 bases: TGTGCCAGCAGACCCCCGGGACCGGGATATCTCTTT. Encoded protein: CASRPPGPGYLF.

CDR3 residues: CASSLPPAGAQYF. In nucleotides, the CDR3 is TGTGCCAGCAGCTTACCCCCAGCGGGGGCGCAGTACTTC. J is TRBJ2-7 and V is TRBV7-2, with 8 bases that match TRBD2. Losses at the gene ends were 2 bases for V and 9 bases for J; bases not matched to a gene: 6. In germline, CDR1 is SGHTA, CDR2 FQGNSA. The CDR3 runs to 13 residues.

The genes are TRBV7-3 and TRBJ1-1; D is perhaps TRBD1 (5 bases). In germline, CDR1 is SGHTA, CDR2 FQGTGA. This CDR3 contains 14 residues. With 0 bases removed from V and 4 bases from J, the gap between germline ends came to 9 bases. In DNA form, the CDR3 reads TGTGCCAGCAGCTTAACAGGGGCTATCACTGAAGCTTTCTTT. Protein: CASSLTGAITEAFF.

The V and J genes are TRBV5-4 and TRBJ2-5; 14 nucleotides line up with TRBD2. CDR3 size: 17 residues. V gave up 4 bases and J gave up 4 bases; unmatched junction bases: 9. CDR1 is SGHNT, CDR2 YYREEE, per germline (reference sequence). The CDR3 DNA follows: TGTGCCAGCAGCAAAGGGACTAGCGGGAGCAGGGTAGAGACCCAGTACTTC. Its protein is CASSKGTSGSRVETQYF.

This chain joins TRBV5-1 and TRBJ1-1; 9 nucleotides match TRBD1. The CDR3 is made up of 15 amino acids. Losses at the gene ends were 3 bases for V and 4 bases for J; bases not matched to a gene: 7. Germline CDR1 and CDR2: SGHRS and YFSETQ. The CDR3 loop is CASSSGTGSFTEAFF. The CDR3 bases are TGCGCCAGCAGCTCGGGGACAGGGAGTTTCACTGAAGCTTTCTTT.